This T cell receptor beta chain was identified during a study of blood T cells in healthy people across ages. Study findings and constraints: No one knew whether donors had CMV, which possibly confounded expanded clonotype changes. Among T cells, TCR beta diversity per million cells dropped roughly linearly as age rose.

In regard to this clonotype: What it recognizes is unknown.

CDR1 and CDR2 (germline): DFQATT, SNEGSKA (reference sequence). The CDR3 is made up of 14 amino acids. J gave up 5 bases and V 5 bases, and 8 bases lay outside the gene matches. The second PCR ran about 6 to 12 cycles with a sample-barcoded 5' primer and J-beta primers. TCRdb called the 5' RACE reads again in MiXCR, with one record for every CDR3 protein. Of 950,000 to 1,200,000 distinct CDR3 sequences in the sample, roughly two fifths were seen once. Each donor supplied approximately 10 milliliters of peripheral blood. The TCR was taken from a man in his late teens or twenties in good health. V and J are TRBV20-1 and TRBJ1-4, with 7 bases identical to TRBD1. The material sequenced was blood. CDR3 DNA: TGCAGTGCTGAGGGGACAGAGAAAAATGAAAAACTGTTTTTT. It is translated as CSAEGTEKNEKLFF.